Listed below are T cell receptor beta chains from one sample, sequenced in a study of graft-versus-host responses after intestinal transplantation. The repertoire was sequenced with immunoSEQ multiplex PCR; TCRdb's copy has only in-frame clones and lacks some. The sample has 35,000 to 40,000 clones, about 95% seen once. Here the sequenced sample was PBMCs, taken 16 days after intestinal transplant. These receptors all come from a human patient who received an intestinal transplant, so some T cells may come from the graft donor. Each CDR3 is given with its conserved first and last residue. Fields, in order: V gene, D gene, J gene, clone size, CDR3 protein, CDR3 DNA. A D gene is named only where the DNA matches it firmly. Not every row has a clone size; where given, it reads once, few, many or a size class.

>TRBV7-3|.|TRBJ2-4|.
CASSLTLERVGKNIQYF
TGTGCCAGCAGCTTAACCCTCGAGAGGGTGGGCAAAAACATTCAGTACTTC
>TRBV19|TRBD2|TRBJ2-2|.
CASTLGGSTGELFF
TGTGCCAGTACCCTGGGAGGGAGCACCGGGGAGCTGTTTTTT
>TRBV7-7|.|TRBJ2-5|.
CASSLVQGQETQYF
TGTGCTAGCAGCTTAGTCCAGGGTCAAGAGACCCAGTACTTC
>TRBV7-2|TRBD2|TRBJ2-7|.
CASSLGGLAGPDPTYEQYF
TGTGCCAGCAGCTTAGGGGGACTAGCGGGCCCAGATCCGACCTACGAGCAGTACTTC
>TRBV4-1|.|TRBJ2-1|.
CASSQDPSDSYNEQFF
TGCGCCAGCAGCCAAGATCCTAGCGACTCCTACAATGAGCAGTTCTTC
>TRBV28|.|TRBJ1-4|.
CASTLRVQGNEKLFF
TGTGCCAGCACCCTCCGGGTTCAGGGTAATGAAAAACTGTTTTTT
>TRBV4-3|TRBD2|TRBJ2-7|.
CASSIAGLSYEQYF
TGCGCCAGCTCGATAGCGGGACTCTCCTACGAGCAGTACTTC
>TRBV7-6|TRBD2|TRBJ2-3|once
CASSLWERESPTDTQYF
TGTGCCAGCAGCTTATGGGAGCGGGAGAGTCCCACAGATACGCAGTATTTT
>TRBV11-3|.|TRBJ2-1|.
CASSPPGGYNEQFF
TGTGCCAGCAGCCCCCCTGGAGGATACAATGAGCAGTTCTTC
>TRBV19|.|TRBJ1-5|.
CASSLQEVASQHF
TGTGCCAGTAGTCTACAGGAGGTTGCGTCCCAGCATTTT
>TRBV13|.|TRBJ2-7|.
CASSFANGGYEQYF
TGTGCCAGCAGCTTCGCTAACGGGGGCTACGAGCAGTACTTC
>TRBV28|TRBD2|TRBJ2-3|.
CASSLRLADTDTQYF
TGTGCCAGCAGTTTGAGGCTAGCGGACACAGATACGCAGTATTTT
>TRBV5-1|.|TRBJ1-1|.
CASSLVSGRLNTEAFF
TGCGCCAGCAGCTTGGTTAGTGGTCGGTTGAACACTGAAGCTTTCTTT
>TRBV5-4|.|TRBJ2-5|.
CASKLWGTETQYF
TGTGCCAGCAAGCTATGGGGGACGGAGACCCAGTACTTC
>TRBV7-6|.|TRBJ2-2|.
CASSLGPGPVWSTLTGELFF
TGTGCCAGCAGCTTAGGGCCAGGGCCAGTATGGTCCACCCTCACCGGGGAGCTGTTTTTT
>TRBV5-8|.|TRBJ1-1|.
CASSLGRMYTEAFF
TGTGCCAGCAGCTTGGGCAGGATGTACACTGAAGCTTTCTTT
>TRBV11-3|.|TRBJ2-1|.
CASSLVGARYNEQFF
TGTGCCAGCAGCTTAGTTGGGGCGCGATACAATGAGCAGTTCTTC
>TRBV7-2|.|TRBJ2-7|once
CASTSTTTYEQYF
TGTGCCAGCACATCCACCACCACCTACGAGCAGTACTTC
>TRBV4-1|.|TRBJ2-7|.
CASSPRSGGISYEQYF
TGCGCCAGCAGCCCAAGATCTGGGGGGATCTCCTACGAGCAGTACTTC
>TRBV21-1|.|TRBJ2-5|.
CASKKVGPTGETQYF
TGTGCCAGCAAAAAGGTCGGCCCAACGGGGGAGACCCAGTACTTC
>TRBV27|.|TRBJ2-6|.
CASSKTVPSGANVLTF
TGTGCCAGCAGTAAAACGGTCCCCTCTGGGGCCAACGTCCTGACTTTC
>TRBV28|TRBD2|TRBJ2-1|.
CASKKGGPIEYNEQFF
TGTGCCAGCAAGAAGGGAGGGCCCATCGAGTACAATGAGCAGTTCTTC
>TRBV6-4|TRBD1|TRBJ2-3|.
CASSDRPGQGGTDTQYF
TGTGCCAGCAGTGACCGGCCGGGACAGGGGGGCACAGATACGCAGTATTTT
>TRBV28|.|TRBJ2-7|few
CASSLGGGYRVYEQYF
TGTGCCAGCAGTTTGGGGGGGGGATACAGGGTCTACGAGCAGTACTTC
>TRBV9|.|TRBJ1-6|.
CASSPPDTPVNSPLHF
TGTGCCAGCAGCCCACCTGACACGCCAGTTAATTCACCCCTCCACTTT
>TRBV27|.|TRBJ1-1|once
CASSRALGINTEAFF
TGTGCCAGCAGTAGGGCCTTGGGGATAAACACTGAAGCTTTCTTT
>TRBV7-9|.|TRBJ1-3|.
CASKRDASGNTIYF
TGTGCCAGCAAACGGGACGCTTCTGGAAACACCATATATTTT
>TRBV7-2|.|TRBJ2-1|.
CASSLAGVVYNEQFF
TGTGCCAGCAGCTTAGCGGGAGTTGTCTACAATGAGCAGTTCTTC
>TRBV18|.|TRBJ2-7|.
CASSPKPDEQYF
TGTGCCAGCTCACCCAAACCTGACGAGCAGTACTTC
>TRBV18|.|TRBJ1-1|.
CASSPLTPGNTEAFF
TGTGCCAGCTCACCCTTGACACCTGGGAACACTGAAGCTTTCTTT
>TRBV13|TRBD1|TRBJ1-2|.
CASSALTGTGDPYGYTF
TGTGCCAGCAGCGCTCTTACCGGGACAGGGGACCCCTATGGCTACACCTTC
>TRBV19|.|TRBJ2-4|.
CASSPPSMDIQYF
TGTGCCAGTAGTCCGCCGAGTATGGACATTCAGTACTTC
>TRBV15|.|TRBJ2-7|.
CATSPQTGRIYEQYF
TGTGCCACCAGCCCCCAGACAGGGAGGATCTACGAGCAGTACTTC
>TRBV28|.|TRBJ2-5|.
CASSSTTPKETQYF
TGTGCCAGCAGTTCCACAACCCCGAAAGAGACCCAGTACTTC
>TRBV28|.|TRBJ1-2|once
CASRAGTIFYGYTF
TGTGCCAGCAGGGCTGGGACAATCTTCTATGGCTACACCTTC
>TRBV12-2|.|TRBJ1-3|.
CASRPTTGMGNTIYF
TGTGCAAGTCGCCCAACGACAGGGATGGGAAACACCATATATTTT
>TRBV7-8|.|TRBJ2-3|.
CASSPTQRVRTDTQYF
TGTGCCAGCAGCCCAACCCAGCGGGTACGCACAGATACGCAGTATTTT
>TRBV7-2|.|TRBJ2-7|few
CASSPLYEQYF
TGTGCCAGCAGCCCCCTCTACGAGCAGTACTTC
>TRBV4-2|.|TRBJ2-1|.
CASSQDLWGTYEQFF
TGTGCCAGCAGCCAAGATCTATGGGGAACATATGAGCAGTTCTTC
>TRBV27|.|TRBJ2-1|.
CASSSPGYNEQFF
TGTGCCAGCAGTTCCCCGGGCTACAATGAGCAGTTCTTC
>TRBV27|TRBD1|TRBJ1-5|.
CASSPFGQGGNQPQHF
TGTGCCAGCAGTCCCTTTGGACAGGGCGGCAATCAGCCCCAGCATTTT
>TRBV18|.|TRBJ2-4|.
CASSPPSLGGIQYF
TGTGCCAGCTCACCACCGAGTTTGGGGGGCATTCAGTACTTC
>TRBV18|TRBD2|TRBJ2-7|once
CASSDEREGSYEQYF
TGTGCCAGCTCAGATGAGCGGGAGGGCTCCTACGAGCAGTACTTC
>TRBV30|.|TRBJ1-1|.
CAWSVAGGTEAFF
TGTGCCTGGAGTGTCGCAGGAGGGACTGAAGCTTTCTTT
>TRBV21-1|.|TRBJ1-4|.
CASRPRASNEKLFF
TGTGCCAGCCGACCCAGGGCATCTAATGAAAAACTGTTTTTT
>TRBV30|TRBD2|TRBJ2-1|.
CAWESSGRAGNEQFF
TGTGCCTGGGAATCTAGCGGGAGGGCGGGCAATGAGCAGTTCTTC
>TRBV6-1|.|TRBJ2-6|.
CASSDNSGANVLTF
TGTGCCAGCAGTGACAACTCTGGGGCCAACGTCCTGACTTTC
>TRBV2|TRBD1|TRBJ1-5|once
CASSDPGQGSNQPQHF
TGTGCCAGCAGTGATCCAGGACAGGGTAGCAATCAGCCCCAGCATTTT
>TRBV28|TRBD1|TRBJ2-1|.
CAPIRGRGFDNEQFF
TGTGCCCCGATCAGGGGGCGCGGTTTTGATAATGAGCAGTTCTTC
>TRBV15|.|TRBJ2-4|.
CATSVPPGDIQYF
TGTGCCACCAGCGTACCTCCAGGGGACATTCAGTACTTC
>TRBV18|.|TRBJ2-2|.
CASSPGGTGELFF
TGTGCCAGCTCACCAGGGGGGACCGGGGAGCTGTTTTTT
>TRBV19|TRBD1|TRBJ2-7|.
CASSLRQGHGADNYEQYF
TGTGCCAGTAGTCTGCGACAGGGACACGGAGCGGACAACTACGAGCAGTACTTC
>TRBV7-2|.|TRBJ2-7|.
CASSLAFGHSSYEQYF
TGTGCCAGCAGCCTAGCTTTTGGCCACAGCTCCTACGAGCAGTACTTC
>TRBV5-4|TRBD1|TRBJ1-3|few
CASSIGTGGSGNTIYF
TGTGCCAGCAGCATCGGGACAGGGGGTTCTGGAAACACCATATATTTT
>TRBV7-8|TRBD1|TRBJ2-2|.
CATPLRGRLDGELFF
TGTGCCACCCCCCTCAGGGGGCGCCTGGACGGGGAGCTGTTTTTT
>TRBV5-6|.|TRBJ2-7|.
CASSSGSNSYEQYF
TGTGCCAGCAGCTCGGGGTCAAATTCCTACGAGCAGTACTTC
>TRBV5-1|.|TRBJ2-5|.
CASSLRDKDFQETQYF
TGCGCCAGCAGCCTCAGGGACAAGGACTTCCAAGAGACCCAGTACTTC